This T cell receptor beta chain was retrieved from a study of blood T cell repertoires in COVID-19. Either two negative PCRs, clearance, or symptom resolution qualified Cohort 3 donors as recovered. Produced via immunoSEQ multiplex PCR; TCRdb's table is partial and in-frame only. The profile shows around 280,000 clones, roughly 89% of them singletons. The receptor comes from a middle-aged woman who had recovered from COVID-19. Sequencing used PBMCs or T cells enriched from blood (not recorded which).

CDR3 in amino acids: CASKPGQGGKTQYF. The CDR3 DNA sequence: TGTGCCAGCAAACCGGGACAGGGGGGGAAGACCCAGTACTTC. The V gene is TRBV2, the J gene TRBJ2-5; 11 nucleotides align to TRBD1. The CDR3 contains 14 residues. Losses at the gene ends were 7 bases for V and 6 bases for J; bases not matched to a gene: 7. Per germline, CDR1 SNHLY and CDR2 FYNNEI. The variable domain in full, completed from reference TRBV2 and TRBJ2-5, reads EPEVTQTPSHQVTQMGQEVILRCVPISNHLYFYWYRQILGQKVEFLVSFYNNEISEKSEIFDDQFSVERPDGSNFTLKIRSTKLEDSAMYFCASKPGQGGKTQYFGPGTRLLVL.